This entry concerns a single T cell receptor beta chain. The antigen is not known. Sequencing templates came from extracted RNA that was reverse transcribed into cDNA. Profiling relied on immunoSEQ multiplex PCR, and the TCRdb table lists in-frame clones only, not all of them. The data hold around 100,000 clones, with 41% observed a single time. This CDR3 region has 13 residues. Germline V gene sequence: CDR1 SGHTA, CDR2 FQGNSA. V was pared by 5 bases and J by 3 bases, with 10 bases between. The sample originates from a study of CD8+ T cells in alopecia areata. At the level of the study: The study gave treated patients oral tofacitinib at 5 to 10 mg twice daily.

Cell sorting on a FACSAria was used to separate CD4+ and CD8+ T cells from the PBMCs. General study findings and limits: Alopecia totalis/universalis scalp especially showed more expanded CD8+ clones than normal scalp.

This clonotype was obtained from a human donor with alopecia areata. The chain combines TRBV7-2 with TRBJ2-5, with a weak D call TRBD2 (5 bases). The sample taken for sequencing was CD4+ T cells sorted from blood. In nucleotides, the CDR3 is TGTGCCAGCAGCACCACTAGGGAAGAGACCCAGTACTTC. Its translation is CASSTTREETQYF.